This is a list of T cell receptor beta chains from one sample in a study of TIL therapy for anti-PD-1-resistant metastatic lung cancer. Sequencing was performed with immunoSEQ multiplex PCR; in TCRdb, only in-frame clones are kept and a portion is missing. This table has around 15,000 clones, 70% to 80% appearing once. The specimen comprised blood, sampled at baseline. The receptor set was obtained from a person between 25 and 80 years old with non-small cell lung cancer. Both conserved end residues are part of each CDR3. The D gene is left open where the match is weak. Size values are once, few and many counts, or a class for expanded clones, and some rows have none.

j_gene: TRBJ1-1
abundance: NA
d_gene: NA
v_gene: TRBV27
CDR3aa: CASSHDRRSEAFF
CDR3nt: TGTGCCAGCAGTCATGACCGGCGGTCTGAAGCTTTCTTT

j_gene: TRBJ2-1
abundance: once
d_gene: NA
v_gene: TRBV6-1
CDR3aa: CASGGVYNEQFF
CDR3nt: TGTGCCAGCGGAGGGGTCTACAATGAGCAGTTCTTC

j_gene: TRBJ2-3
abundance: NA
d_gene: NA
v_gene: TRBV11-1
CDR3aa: CASRGGATDTQYF
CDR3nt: TGTGCCAGCAGGGGGGGGGCCACAGATACGCAGTATTTT

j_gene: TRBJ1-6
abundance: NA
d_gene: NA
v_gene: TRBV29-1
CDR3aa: CSVGTTDNSPLHF
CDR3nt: TGCAGCGTAGGGACAACTGATAATTCACCCCTCCACTTT

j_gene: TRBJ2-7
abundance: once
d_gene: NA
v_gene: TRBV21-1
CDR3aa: CASSSHEQYF
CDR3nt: TGTGCCAGCAGCTCACACGAGCAGTACTTC

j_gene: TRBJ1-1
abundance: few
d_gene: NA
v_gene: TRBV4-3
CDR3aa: CASSQDIGQFVAEAFF
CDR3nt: TGCGCCAGCAGCCAAGATATAGGGCAGTTCGTCGCTGAAGCTTTCTTT

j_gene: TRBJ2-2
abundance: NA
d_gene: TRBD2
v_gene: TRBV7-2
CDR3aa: CASSSPSGGTNTGELFF
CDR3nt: TGTGCCAGCAGCTCCCCCAGCGGGGGGACGAACACCGGGGAGCTGTTTTTT

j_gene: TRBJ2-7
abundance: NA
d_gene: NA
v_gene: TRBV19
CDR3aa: CASSTVNEQYF
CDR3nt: TGTGCCAGTAGTACGGTGAACGAGCAGTACTTC

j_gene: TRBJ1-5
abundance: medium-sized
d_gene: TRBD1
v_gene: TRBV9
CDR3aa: CASSAGTGSNQPQHF
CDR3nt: TGTGCCAGCAGCGCCGGGACAGGGAGCAATCAGCCCCAGCATTTT

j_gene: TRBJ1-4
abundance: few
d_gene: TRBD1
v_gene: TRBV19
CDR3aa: CASSTSTGNEKLFF
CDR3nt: TGTGCCAGTAGTACCTCGACAGGGAACGAAAAACTGTTTTTT

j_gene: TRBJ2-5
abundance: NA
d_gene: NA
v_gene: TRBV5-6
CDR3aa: CASSGGSLSQETQYF
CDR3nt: TGTGCCAGCAGCGGAGGGTCTTTGAGCCAAGAGACCCAGTACTTC

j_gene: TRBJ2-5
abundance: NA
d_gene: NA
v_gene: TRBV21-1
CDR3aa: CASSLPQRGSQETQYF
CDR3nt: TGTGCCAGCAGTCTCCCCCAAAGGGGCAGCCAAGAGACCCAGTACTTC

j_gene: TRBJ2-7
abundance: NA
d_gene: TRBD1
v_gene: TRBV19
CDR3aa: CASSIMGTGGNEQYF
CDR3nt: TGTGCCAGTAGTATTATGGGGACAGGGGGTAACGAGCAGTACTTC

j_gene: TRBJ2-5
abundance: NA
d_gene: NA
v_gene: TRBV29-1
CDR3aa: CSVEDYLKGETQYF
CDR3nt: TGCAGCGTTGAAGATTATCTTAAAGGGGAGACCCAGTACTTC

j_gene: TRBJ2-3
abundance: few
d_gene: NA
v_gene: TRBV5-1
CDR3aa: CASRHRDATSTDTQYF
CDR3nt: TGCGCCAGCAGACACCGGGACGCAACTAGCACAGATACGCAGTATTTT

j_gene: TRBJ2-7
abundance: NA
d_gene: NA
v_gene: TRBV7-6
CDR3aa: CASSNLPGGEQYF
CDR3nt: TGTGCCAGCAGCAATTTACCCGGGGGCGAGCAGTACTTC

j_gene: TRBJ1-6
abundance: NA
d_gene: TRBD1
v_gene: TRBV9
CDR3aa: CASSGGGPDFYNSPLHF
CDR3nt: TGTGCCAGCAGCGGAGGGGGCCCCGACTTTTATAATTCACCCCTCCACTTT

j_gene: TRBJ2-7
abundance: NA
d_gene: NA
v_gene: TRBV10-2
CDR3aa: CASSESRLTYEQYF
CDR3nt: TGCGCCAGCAGTGAGTCTAGGTTGACCTACGAGCAGTACTTC

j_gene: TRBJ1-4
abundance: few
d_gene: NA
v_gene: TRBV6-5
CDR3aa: CASSLQGGRRGKLFF
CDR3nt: TGTGCCAGCAGTTTACAGGGTGGAAGAAGGGGAAAACTGTTTTTT

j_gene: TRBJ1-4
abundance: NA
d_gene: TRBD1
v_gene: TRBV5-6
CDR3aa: CASSPSKRGRGEKLFF
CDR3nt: TGTGCCAGCAGCCCCAGTAAGAGGGGGCGCGGTGAAAAACTGTTTTTT

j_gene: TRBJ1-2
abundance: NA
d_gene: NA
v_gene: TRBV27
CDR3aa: CASGPDYGYTF
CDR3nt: TGTGCCAGCGGGCCGGACTATGGCTACACCTTC

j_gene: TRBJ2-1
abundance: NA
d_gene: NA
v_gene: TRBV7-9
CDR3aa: CASSPGRSSYNEQFF
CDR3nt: TGTGCCAGCAGCCCGGGCCGGAGCTCCTACAATGAGCAGTTCTTC

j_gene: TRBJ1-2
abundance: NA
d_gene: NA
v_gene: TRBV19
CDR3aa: CASSIPGTGYGYTF
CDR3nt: TGTGCCAGTAGTATCCCCGGGACGGGCTATGGCTACACCTTC